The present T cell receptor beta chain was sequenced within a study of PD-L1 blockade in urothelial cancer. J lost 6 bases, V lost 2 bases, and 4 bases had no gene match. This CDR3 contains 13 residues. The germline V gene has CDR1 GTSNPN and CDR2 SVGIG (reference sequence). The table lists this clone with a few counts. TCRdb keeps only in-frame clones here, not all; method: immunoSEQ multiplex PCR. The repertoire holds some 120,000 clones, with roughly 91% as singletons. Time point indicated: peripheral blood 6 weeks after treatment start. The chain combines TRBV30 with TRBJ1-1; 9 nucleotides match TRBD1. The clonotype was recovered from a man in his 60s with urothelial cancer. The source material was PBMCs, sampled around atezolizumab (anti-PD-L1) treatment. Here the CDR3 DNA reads TGTGCCTGGAGTAAGGGGACAGGGCCTGAAGCTTTCTTT. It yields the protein CAWSKGTGPEAFF.